This T cell receptor (beta chain) was retrieved from a study of T cells after posttransplantation cyclophosphamide. General study points: Tissue-infiltrating T cells from skin or gut overlapped little with blood T cells.

Sequencing used immunoSEQ multiplex PCR; TCRdb keeps in-frame clones, though not all of them. Sampling found 9,500 to 13,000 clones, none seen once. This clone showed up many times. Antigen specificity is unknown. The germline CDR1 and CDR2 sequences are LNHDA and SQIVND (reference sequence). The CDR3 runs to 15 residues. V was cut by 5 bases and J by 0 bases, with 12 bases left in between. Treatment was busulfan-fludarabine conditioning, a marrow graft, and cyclophosphamide on days +3 and +4. The specimen was PBMCs, collected after allogeneic stem cell transplant with posttransplant cyclophosphamide. The source of this sequence is a female patient between 40 and 50 years old who received an allogeneic stem cell transplant from a related donor, was CMV-positive, and had no GVHD. Some T cells may be the graft donor's. The chain uses TRBV19 and TRBJ2-3, with a tentative D call TRBD2 (6 bases). DNA of the CDR3: TGTGCCAGTAGTCTGTCTGGACTAAGCACAGATACGCAGTATTTT. Protein product: CASSLSGLSTDTQYF.